Shown below are 31 T cell receptor beta chains from a single sample sequenced in a study of technical replicates of blood from several donors. Profiled with immunoSEQ multiplex PCR; TCRdb holds only in-frame clones, not every one. This table has nearly 80,000 clones, nearly 95% appearing once. Specimen: T cells isolated from PBMCs. The source is a human donor in good health.

This clone occurred once. The chain uses TRBV7-2 and TRBJ1-1, with 8 bases matching TRBD1. From germline, CDR1 is SGHTA and CDR2 FQGNSA. This CDR3 has 12 amino acids. Germline trimming cut 5 bases from V and 8 bases from J; bases unmatched to any gene: 4. Here the CDR3 DNA reads TGTGCCAGCAGCGGAACAGGGGGGGAAGCTTTCTTT. Protein product: CASSGTGGEAFF.

V and J are TRBV6-5 and TRBJ2-7, with 7 positions matching TRBD1. CDR3 length: 16 amino acids. CDR1 and CDR2 (germline): MNHEY, SVGAGI. After removal of 0 bases from V and 4 bases from J, the junction contained 9 bases not matched to a gene. CDR3 sequence (DNA): TGTGCCAGCAGTTACTCGCTCACAGGGGCTCAATACGAGCAGTACTTC. Protein product: CASSYSLTGAQYEQYF.

The chain joins TRBV6-5 to TRBJ2-3; 9 bases fit TRBD2. This CDR3 has 15 amino acids. Germline CDR1 is MNHEY and CDR2 is SVGAGI. The V gene end was trimmed by 4 bases and the J gene end by 2 bases; junction bases not matched to a gene: 4. The CDR3 nucleotides are TGTGCCAGCAGTTGGCGGGAGGGGATCACAGATACGCAGTATTTT. Its protein is CASSWREGITDTQYF.

This chain uses TRBV6-8 with TRBJ1-4, with D unclear. V was pared by 6 bases and J by 2 bases, with 10 bases between. CDR3 length equals 14 residues. In germline, CDR1 is MNHGY, CDR2 SAAAGT. The CDR3, as DNA: TGTGCCAGCAGCTCTCGGGAGACTAATGAAAAACTGTTTTTT. Translating gives CASSSRETNEKLFF.

This clone was picked up many times. V is TRBV4-2 and J is TRBJ2-7; D gene unclear. Germline V gene data show CDR1 as LGHNA and CDR2 as YNFKEQ. Trimming stripped 0 bases from V and 0 bases from J, with 12 bases between. This CDR3 region has 16 residues. The CDR3 is CASSQDQETPSYEQYF. CDR3 sequence (DNA): TGTGCCAGCAGCCAAGATCAGGAAACTCCCTCCTACGAGCAGTACTTC.

The V gene is TRBV7-2, the J gene TRBJ2-7; D not resolved. Trimming took 8 bases from V and 2 from J, leaving 7 bases between them. Germline CDR1 is SGHTA and CDR2 is FQGNSA. The CDR3 extends over 11 amino acids. This CDR3 reads CASRLTYEQYF. The CDR3 DNA sequence: TGTGCCAGCCGGTTAACCTACGAGCAGTACTTC.

The V gene is TRBV28, the J gene TRBJ1-3, with 7 bases that match TRBD1. The CDR3 spans 13 residues. The ends lost 6 bases at V and 4 bases at J; junction bases unmatched: 3. The germline gives CDR1 MDHEN, CDR2 SYDVKM. CDR3 DNA: TGTGCCAGCAGCTACAGGGGAGGAAACACCATATATTTT. Its protein product is CASSYRGGNTIYF.

The chain couples TRBV4-1 to TRBJ2-7; tentatively, D is TRBD1 (5 bases). The CDR3 totals 14 residues. Trimming took off 3 bases at V and 5 bases at J, with 14 bases between the two ends. Germline CDR1 MGHRA, CDR2 YSYEKL. The CDR3 DNA reads TGCGCCAGCAGCCAGGACCAGGGTAGGGACGAGCAGTACTTC. Its translation: CASSQDQGRDEQYF.

The gene calls are TRBV4-1 and TRBJ2-7, with a weak D call TRBD2 (5 bases). V was pared by 2 bases and J by 5 bases, with 13 bases between. CDR3 length equals 14 residues. Germline V gene sequence: CDR1 MGHRA, CDR2 YSYEKL. The CDR3 sequence is CASSQRGSYNEQYF. The CDR3 coding sequence is TGCGCCAGCAGCCAACGAGGGAGTTACAACGAGCAGTACTTC.

CDR3 loop: CASSKRGSQRLSTDTQYF. The DNA for the CDR3 is TGTGCCAGCAGCAAACGCGGGTCCCAACGTTTAAGCACAGATACGCAGTATTTT. J is TRBJ2-3 and V is TRBV21-1; the DNA was not compared with TRBD2, the D call given in the table. TRBV21-1 is a listed pseudogene. This CDR3 contains 18 residues.

The CDR3 DNA follows: TGCGCCAGCAGTCAAAGACTAGCGGGAGGGCCCTCTAATACAGATACGCAGTATTTT. Protein sequence: CASSQRLAGGPSNTDTQYF. The chain couples TRBV23-1 to TRBJ2-3; 14 bases are a match to TRBD2. TRBV23-1 is an ORF; its function is uncertain. V lost 2 bases, J lost 3 bases, and 10 bases stayed unmatched. The CDR3 sequence is 19 residues long.

In this sample, this clone turned up once. The chain links TRBV2 to TRBJ1-1; D gene ambiguous. Germline V gives CDR1 SNHLY, CDR2 FYNNEI. V was trimmed by 6 bases and J by 6 bases, leaving 8 bases between them. This CDR3 comprises 11 residues. CDR3 in amino acids: CASRINAEAFF. The CDR3 bases are TGTGCCAGCAGAATCAATGCTGAAGCTTTCTTT.

The rearrangement joins TRBV12-5 to TRBJ1-5; 7 positions agree with TRBD1. The CDR3 sequence is 20 residues long. V lost 6 bases and J lost 2; bases outside the gene matches: 22. The germline gives CDR1 LGHNT, CDR2 FRNRAP. The CDR3 DNA reads TGTGCTAGTGGCCGCAGCACCAACAGAGACAGGGACGGTGGCAATCAGCCCCAGCATTTT. It codes for CASGRSTNRDRDGGNQPQHF.

The J gene is TRBJ2-1, the V gene TRBV7-9; the match to TRBD2 covers 7 bases. Germline loops: CDR1 SEHNR, CDR2 FQNEAQ (reference sequence). The CDR3 sequence is 13 residues long. V was pared by 5 bases and J by 15 bases, with 13 bases of the junction left unmatched. This CDR3 reads CASSLRDYQVPFF. CDR3 nucleotides: TGTGCCAGCAGCCTTAGGGACTACCAAGTCCCGTTCTTC. The full variable domain, rest sourced from reference TRBV7-9 and TRBJ2-1, is DTGVSQNPRHKITKRGQNVTFRCDPISEHNRLYWYRQTLGQGPEFLTYFQNEAQLEKSRLLSDRFSAERPKGSFSTLEIQRTEQGDSAMYLCASSLRDYQVPFFGPGTRLTVL.

The chain employs TRBV4-3 and TRBJ2-7; TRBD1 might be the D (6 bases). Germline CDR1 is LGHNA and CDR2 is YSLEER. The CDR3 length is 15 residues. V was clipped by 0 bases and J by 3 bases, with 12 bases between them. The CDR3: CASSQDEGVGYEQYF. Written as DNA, the CDR3 is TGCGCCAGCAGCCAAGACGAGGGGGTAGGCTACGAGCAGTACTTC.

The rearrangement joins TRBV30 to TRBJ2-7, with D unclear. V was pared by 5 bases and J by 2 bases, with 10 bases between. Germline lookup yields CDR1 GTSNPN and CDR2 SVGIG (reference sequence). This CDR3 has 12 amino acids. For the CDR3, the DNA is TGTGCCTGGTGCCTAGGAACCTACGAGCAGTACTTC. This translates into CAWCLGTYEQYF.

The rearrangement links TRBV4-2 to TRBJ2-7, with D perhaps matching TRBD1 (7 bases). The CDR3 length is 13 residues. Germline CDR1 reads LGHNA; CDR2 reads YNFKEQ. Deletions cut 1 base from V and 6 bases from J, with 10 bases between. The CDR3 DNA is TGTGCCAGCAGCCAAGGACAGGGAGGCGAGCAGTACTTC. Translation gives CASSQGQGGEQYF.

The chain has TRBV2 and TRBJ2-7; 7 bases match TRBD1. The CDR3 loop spans 11 amino acids. Germline CDR1 SNHLY, CDR2 FYNNEI. Trimming at V came to 6 bases and at J to 7 bases, leaving 3 bases not matched to a gene. The CDR3 DNA follows: TGTGCCAGCAGAGGGGGCCCAGAGCAGTACTTC. It specifies CASRGGPEQYF.

The chain uses TRBV4-3 and TRBJ1-5, with D possibly matching TRBD1 (6 bases). CDR1 is LGHNA and CDR2 is YSLEER in the germline V gene. This CDR3 contains 15 residues. V was pared by 0 bases and J by 4 bases, with 10 bases between. Here the CDR3 reads CASSQEGGGNQPQHF. CDR3 DNA sequence: TGCGCCAGCAGCCAAGAAGGGGGAGGGAATCAGCCCCAGCATTTT.

The rearrangement links TRBV18 to TRBJ1-2, with D perhaps matching TRBD1 (6 bases). Germline lookup yields CDR1 KGHSH and CDR2 LQKENI. Trimming removed 6 bases from V and 2 bases from J, with 16 bases in between. The CDR3 contains 15 residues. The DNA for the CDR3 is TGTGCCAGCTCTCCGTCTCAAGACAGGAACTATGGCTACACCTTC. Protein: CASSPSQDRNYGYTF.

The chain recombines TRBV6-5 with TRBJ2-7; the match to TRBD1 covers 9 bases. Germline CDR1 is MNHEY and CDR2 is SVGAGI. CDR3 size: 13 residues. The junction had 4 bases not matched to a gene; V was cut back by 6 bases and J by 4 bases. The CDR3: CASSRDRAYEQYF. CDR3 coding DNA: TGTGCCAGCAGCCGGGACAGGGCGTACGAGCAGTACTTC.

This rearrangement joins TRBV7-9 to TRBJ1-4, with TRBD1 matching over 7 bases. The CDR3 is 14 amino acids. V lost 5 bases, J lost 2 bases, and 2 bases stayed unmatched. Germline loops: CDR1 SEHNR, CDR2 FQNEAQ (reference sequence). The CDR3 DNA is TGTGCCAGCAGCGAGGGGGCCACTAATGAAAAACTGTTTTTT. It translates to CASSEGATNEKLFF.

The gene calls are TRBV6-5 and TRBJ2-5; tentative D call: TRBD2 (7 bases). The V and J ends lost 6 bases and 5 bases respectively, with 13 bases between them. Germline loops: CDR1 MNHEY, CDR2 SVGAGI. The CDR3 extends over 13 amino acids. CDR3 residues: CASSPGRGETQYF. CDR3 nucleotide sequence: TGTGCCAGCAGCCCTGGGAGGGGGGAGACCCAGTACTTC.

This rearrangement joins TRBV11-2 to TRBJ1-4; 9 bases map to TRBD1. The germline V gene encodes CDR1 SGHAT and CDR2 FQNNGV. Trimming removed 5 bases from V and 7 bases from J; junction bases left unmatched: 8. CDR3 length: 15 residues. The CDR3 bases are TGTGCCAGCAGCGAACCCGGGACAGGGTTTGAAAAACTGTTTTTT. Protein sequence: CASSEPGTGFEKLFF.

With respect to this clone: This specimen includes other DNA sequences encoding the same CDR3. V and J are TRBV5-1 and TRBJ2-3; maybe TRBD2 (5 bases). This CDR3 contains 14 residues. CDR1 is SGHRS and CDR2 is YFSETQ in the germline V gene. V lost 0 bases to trimming and J lost 3 bases, with 8 bases between them. DNA of the CDR3: TGCGCCAGCAGCTTGGGGCCGGGGACAGATACGCAGTATTTT. It is translated as CASSLGPGTDTQYF.

The chain couples TRBV11-3 to TRBJ1-1; D not resolved. V was shortened by 3 bases and J by 4 bases, with 9 bases between the two germline ends. Germline assignment: CDR1 SGHNT and CDR2 YENEEA. The CDR3 consists of 13 residues. The CDR3 here is CASSLISGTEAFF. As DNA, the CDR3 is TGTGCCAGCAGCTTGATTTCCGGCACTGAAGCTTTCTTT.

The chain has TRBV28 and TRBJ2-2; TRBD1 matches 8 bases. Trimming at V came to 6 bases and at J to 5 bases, leaving 11 bases not matched to a gene. The CDR3 has 16 residues. Germline V gene lookup returns CDR1 MDHEN and CDR2 SYDVKM. The chain's CDR3 is CASRADRDVLTGELFF. The CDR3 DNA is TGTGCCAGCAGAGCGGACAGGGATGTTCTTACCGGGGAGCTGTTTTTT.

The chain employs TRBV5-1 and TRBJ1-1; possibly TRBD1 for D (5 bases). The CDR3 length is 12 residues. Germline V CDR1 and CDR2: SGHRS, YFSETQ. With 4 bases removed from V and 5 bases from J, the gap between germline ends came to 9 bases. The CDR3 DNA follows: TGCGCCAGCAGCCAGGGAGGAACTGAAGCTTTCTTT. Its protein product is CASSQGGTEAFF.

This chain connects TRBV9 to TRBJ2-6; the D gene is possibly TRBD1 (6 bases). V lost 4 bases, J lost 6 bases, and 11 bases lay in between. Germline values: CDR1 SGDLS, CDR2 YYNGEE. CDR3 size: 14 residues. The CDR3 here is CASSFKGEANVLTF. CDR3 nucleotides: TGTGCCAGCAGCTTCAAGGGGGAGGCCAACGTCCTGACTTTC.

The rearrangement joins TRBV9 to TRBJ1-2; the match to TRBD1 covers 7 bases. This CDR3 spans 14 amino acids. Germline V lookup: CDR1 SGDLS, CDR2 YYNGEE. V lost 0 bases and J lost 5; bases outside the gene matches: 4. The CDR3 reads CASSVGRGDYGYTF. DNA of the CDR3: TGTGCCAGCAGCGTAGGCAGGGGGGATTATGGCTACACCTTC.

V gene TRBV9 combines with J gene TRBJ2-7; 12 bases are a match to TRBD2. The CDR3 totals 16 residues. The germline CDR1 and CDR2 sequences are SGDLS and YYNGEE. V shed 3 bases and J 4 bases; nucleotides not matched to a gene: 8. This CDR3 reads CASSASGLAGSYEQYF. In DNA, the CDR3 is TGTGCCAGCAGCGCCTCGGGACTAGCGGGTTCTTACGAGCAGTACTTC.